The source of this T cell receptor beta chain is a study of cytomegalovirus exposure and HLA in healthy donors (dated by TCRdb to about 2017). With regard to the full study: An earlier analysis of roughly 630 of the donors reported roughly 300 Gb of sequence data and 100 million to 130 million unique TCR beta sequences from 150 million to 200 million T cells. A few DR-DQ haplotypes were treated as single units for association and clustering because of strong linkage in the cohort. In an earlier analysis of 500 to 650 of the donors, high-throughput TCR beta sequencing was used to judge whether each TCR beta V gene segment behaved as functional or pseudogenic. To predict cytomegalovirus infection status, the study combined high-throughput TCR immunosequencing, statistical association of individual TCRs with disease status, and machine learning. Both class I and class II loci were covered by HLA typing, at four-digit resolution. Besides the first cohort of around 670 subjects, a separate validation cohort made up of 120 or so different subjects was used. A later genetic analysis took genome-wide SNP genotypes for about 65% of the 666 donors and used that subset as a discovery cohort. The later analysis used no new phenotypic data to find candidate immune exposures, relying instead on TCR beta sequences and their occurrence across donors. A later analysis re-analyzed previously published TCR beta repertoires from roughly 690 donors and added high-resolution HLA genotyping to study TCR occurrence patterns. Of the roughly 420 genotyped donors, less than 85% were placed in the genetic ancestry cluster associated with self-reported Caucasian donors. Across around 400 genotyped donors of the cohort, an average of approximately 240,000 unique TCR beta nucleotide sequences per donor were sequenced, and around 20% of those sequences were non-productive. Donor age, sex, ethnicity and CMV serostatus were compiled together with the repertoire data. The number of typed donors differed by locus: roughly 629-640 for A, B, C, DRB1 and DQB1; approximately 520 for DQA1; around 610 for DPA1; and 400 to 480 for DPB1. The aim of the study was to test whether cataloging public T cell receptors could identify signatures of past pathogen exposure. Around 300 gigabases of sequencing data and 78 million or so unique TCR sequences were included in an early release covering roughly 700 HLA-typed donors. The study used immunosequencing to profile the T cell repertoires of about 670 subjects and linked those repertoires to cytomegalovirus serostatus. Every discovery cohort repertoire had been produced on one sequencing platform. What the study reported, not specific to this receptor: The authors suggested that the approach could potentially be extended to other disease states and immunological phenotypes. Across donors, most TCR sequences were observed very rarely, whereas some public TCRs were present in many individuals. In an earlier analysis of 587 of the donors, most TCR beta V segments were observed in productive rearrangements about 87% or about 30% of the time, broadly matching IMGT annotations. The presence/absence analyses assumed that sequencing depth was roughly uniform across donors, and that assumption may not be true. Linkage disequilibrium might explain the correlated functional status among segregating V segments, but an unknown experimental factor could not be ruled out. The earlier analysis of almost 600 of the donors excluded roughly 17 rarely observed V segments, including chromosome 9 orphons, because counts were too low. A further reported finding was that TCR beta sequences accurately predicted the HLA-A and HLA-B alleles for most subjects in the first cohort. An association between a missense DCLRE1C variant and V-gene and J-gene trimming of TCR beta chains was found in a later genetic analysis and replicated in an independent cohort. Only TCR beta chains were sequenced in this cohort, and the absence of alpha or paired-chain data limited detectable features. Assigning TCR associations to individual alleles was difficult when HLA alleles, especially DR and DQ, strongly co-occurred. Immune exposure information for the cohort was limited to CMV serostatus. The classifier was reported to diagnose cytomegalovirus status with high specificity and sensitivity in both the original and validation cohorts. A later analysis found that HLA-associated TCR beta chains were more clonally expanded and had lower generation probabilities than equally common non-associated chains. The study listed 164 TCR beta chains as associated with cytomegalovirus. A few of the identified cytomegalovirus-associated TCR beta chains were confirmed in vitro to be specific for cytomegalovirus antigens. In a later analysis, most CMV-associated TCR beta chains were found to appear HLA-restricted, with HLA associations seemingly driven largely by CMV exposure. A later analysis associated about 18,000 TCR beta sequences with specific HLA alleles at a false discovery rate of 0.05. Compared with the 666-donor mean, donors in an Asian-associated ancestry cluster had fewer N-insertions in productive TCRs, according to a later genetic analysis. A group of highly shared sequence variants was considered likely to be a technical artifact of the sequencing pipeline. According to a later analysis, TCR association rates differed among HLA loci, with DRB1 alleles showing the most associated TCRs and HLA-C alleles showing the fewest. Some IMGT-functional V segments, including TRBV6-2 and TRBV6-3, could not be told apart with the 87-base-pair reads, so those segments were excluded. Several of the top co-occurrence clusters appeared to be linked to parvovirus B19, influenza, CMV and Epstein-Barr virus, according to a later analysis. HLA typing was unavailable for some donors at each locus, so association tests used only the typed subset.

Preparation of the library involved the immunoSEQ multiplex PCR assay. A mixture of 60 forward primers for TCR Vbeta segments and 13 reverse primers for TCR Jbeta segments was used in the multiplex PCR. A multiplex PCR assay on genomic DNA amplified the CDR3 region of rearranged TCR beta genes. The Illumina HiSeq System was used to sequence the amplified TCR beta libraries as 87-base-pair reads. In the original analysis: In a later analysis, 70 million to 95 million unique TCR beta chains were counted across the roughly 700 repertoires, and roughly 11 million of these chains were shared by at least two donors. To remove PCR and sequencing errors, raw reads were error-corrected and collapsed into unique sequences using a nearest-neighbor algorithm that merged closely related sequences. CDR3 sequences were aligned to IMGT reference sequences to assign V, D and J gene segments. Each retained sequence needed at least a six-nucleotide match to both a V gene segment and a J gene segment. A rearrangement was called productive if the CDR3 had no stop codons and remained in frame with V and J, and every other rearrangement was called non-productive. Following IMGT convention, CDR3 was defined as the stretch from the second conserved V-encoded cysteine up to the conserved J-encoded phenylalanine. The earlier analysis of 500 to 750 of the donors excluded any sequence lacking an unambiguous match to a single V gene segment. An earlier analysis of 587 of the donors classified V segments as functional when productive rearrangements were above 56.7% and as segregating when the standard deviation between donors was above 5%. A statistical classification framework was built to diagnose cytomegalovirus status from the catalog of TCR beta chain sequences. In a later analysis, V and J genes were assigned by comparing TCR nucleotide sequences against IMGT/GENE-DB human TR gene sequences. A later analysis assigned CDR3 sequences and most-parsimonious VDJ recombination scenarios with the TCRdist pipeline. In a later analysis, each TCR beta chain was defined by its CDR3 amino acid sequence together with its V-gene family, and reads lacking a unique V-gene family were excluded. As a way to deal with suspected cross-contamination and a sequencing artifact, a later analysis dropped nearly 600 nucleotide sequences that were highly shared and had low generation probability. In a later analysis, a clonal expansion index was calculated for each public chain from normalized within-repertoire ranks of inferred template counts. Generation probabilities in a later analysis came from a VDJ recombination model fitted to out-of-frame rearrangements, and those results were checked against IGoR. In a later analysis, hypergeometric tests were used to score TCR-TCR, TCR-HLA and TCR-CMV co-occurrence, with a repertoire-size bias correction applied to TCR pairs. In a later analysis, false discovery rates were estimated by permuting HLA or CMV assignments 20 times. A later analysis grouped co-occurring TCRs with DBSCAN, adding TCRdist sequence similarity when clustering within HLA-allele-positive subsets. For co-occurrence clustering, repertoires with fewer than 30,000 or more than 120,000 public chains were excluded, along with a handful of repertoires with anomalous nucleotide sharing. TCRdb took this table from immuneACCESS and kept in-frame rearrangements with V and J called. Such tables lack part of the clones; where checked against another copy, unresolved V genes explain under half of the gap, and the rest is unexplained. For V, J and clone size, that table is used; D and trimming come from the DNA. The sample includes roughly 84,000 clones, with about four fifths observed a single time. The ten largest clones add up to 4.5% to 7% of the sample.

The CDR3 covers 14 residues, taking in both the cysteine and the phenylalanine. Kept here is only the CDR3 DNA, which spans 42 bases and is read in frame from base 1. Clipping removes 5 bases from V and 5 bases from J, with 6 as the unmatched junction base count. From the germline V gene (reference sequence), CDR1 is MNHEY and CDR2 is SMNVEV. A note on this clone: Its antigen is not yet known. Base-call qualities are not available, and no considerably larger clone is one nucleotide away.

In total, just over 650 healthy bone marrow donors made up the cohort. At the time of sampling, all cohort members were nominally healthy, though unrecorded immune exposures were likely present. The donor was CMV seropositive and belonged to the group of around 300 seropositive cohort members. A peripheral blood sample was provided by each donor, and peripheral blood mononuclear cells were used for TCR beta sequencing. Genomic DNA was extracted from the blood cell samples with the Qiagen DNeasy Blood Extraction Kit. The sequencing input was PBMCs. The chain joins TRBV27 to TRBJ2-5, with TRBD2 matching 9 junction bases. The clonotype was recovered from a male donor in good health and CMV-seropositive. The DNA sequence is TGTGCCAGCAGTGATTTAGCGGGAGCTGAGACCCAGTACTTC. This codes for CASSDLAGAETQYF.